This T cell receptor (beta chain) was profiled in a study of CD8 T cells in ankylosing spondylitis. General observations from the study: Some motif variants had been reported before (in reactive arthritis synovial fluid and blood). Relatively rare in peripheral blood, disease-linked clones were also CD8+. What appeared characteristic of ankylosing spondylitis blood was a TCR beta motif of about eight highly homologous variants. It was reported that disease-linked clones were significantly enriched in matched ankylosing spondylitis synovial fluid.

For this clonotype: No antigen is known for it.

Quantitative molecular-barcoded 5'-RACE generated the TCR beta libraries. MiXCR was run by TCRdb on the 5' RACE reads, yielding one entry per CDR3 protein. The table records 800,000 to 900,000 distinct CDR3 sequences, about 10% of them present only once. Trimming removed 2 bases at V and 8 bases at J, with 10 bases between. Per germline, CDR1 MDHEN and CDR2 SYDVKM. The CDR3 is 13 residues long. This sequence originates from a male donor with ankylosing spondylitis. The sample comprised blood, either unsorted or a sorted T cell fraction (not recorded which). The chain is built from TRBV28 and TRBJ2-4; D remains ambiguous. The chain's CDR3 is CASSLSRWDIQYF. The DNA for the CDR3 is TGTGCCAGCAGTTTAAGTCGGTGGGACATTCAGTACTTC.